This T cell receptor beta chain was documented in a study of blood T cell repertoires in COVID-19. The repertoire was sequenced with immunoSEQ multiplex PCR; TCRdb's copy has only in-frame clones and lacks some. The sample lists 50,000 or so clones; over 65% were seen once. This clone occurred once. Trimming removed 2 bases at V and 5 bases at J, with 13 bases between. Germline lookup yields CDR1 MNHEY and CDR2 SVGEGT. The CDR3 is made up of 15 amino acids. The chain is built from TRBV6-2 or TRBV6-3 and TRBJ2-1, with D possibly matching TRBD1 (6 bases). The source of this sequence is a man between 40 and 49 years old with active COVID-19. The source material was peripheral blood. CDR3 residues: CASSYQDGQNNEQFF. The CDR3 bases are TGTGCCAGCAGTTACCAGGATGGACAGAACAATGAGCAGTTCTTC.